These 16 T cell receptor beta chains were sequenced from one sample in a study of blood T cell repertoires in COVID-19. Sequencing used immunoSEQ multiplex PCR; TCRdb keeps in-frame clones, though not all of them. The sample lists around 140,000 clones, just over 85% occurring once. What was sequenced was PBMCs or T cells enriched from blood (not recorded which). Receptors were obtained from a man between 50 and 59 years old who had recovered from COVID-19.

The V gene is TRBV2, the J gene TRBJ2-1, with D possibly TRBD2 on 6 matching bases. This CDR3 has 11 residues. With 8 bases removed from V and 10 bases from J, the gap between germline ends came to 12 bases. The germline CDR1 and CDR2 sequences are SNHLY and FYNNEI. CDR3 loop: CASRRDAEQFF. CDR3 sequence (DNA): TGTGCCAGCCGGCGGGACGCCGAGCAGTTCTTC.

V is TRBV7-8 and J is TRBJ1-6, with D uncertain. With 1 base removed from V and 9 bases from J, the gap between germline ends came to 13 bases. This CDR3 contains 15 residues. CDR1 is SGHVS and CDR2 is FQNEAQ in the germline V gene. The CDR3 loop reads CASSLGNQAGSPLHF. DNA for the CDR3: TGTGCCAGCAGCTTAGGGAACCAGGCGGGTTCACCCCTCCACTTT.

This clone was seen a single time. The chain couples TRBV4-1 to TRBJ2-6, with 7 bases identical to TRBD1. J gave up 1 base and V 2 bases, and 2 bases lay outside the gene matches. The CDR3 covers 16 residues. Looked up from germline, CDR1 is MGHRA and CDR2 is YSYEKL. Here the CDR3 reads CASSQHRGSGANVLTF. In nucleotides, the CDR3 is TGCGCCAGCAGCCAACACAGGGGATCTGGGGCCAACGTCCTGACTTTC.

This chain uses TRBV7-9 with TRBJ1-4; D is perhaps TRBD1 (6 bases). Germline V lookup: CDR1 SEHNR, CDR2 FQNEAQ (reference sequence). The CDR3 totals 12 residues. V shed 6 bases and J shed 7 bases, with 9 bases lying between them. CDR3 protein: CASRNRVEKLFF. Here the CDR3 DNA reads TGTGCCAGCAGAAACAGGGTTGAAAAACTGTTTTTT.

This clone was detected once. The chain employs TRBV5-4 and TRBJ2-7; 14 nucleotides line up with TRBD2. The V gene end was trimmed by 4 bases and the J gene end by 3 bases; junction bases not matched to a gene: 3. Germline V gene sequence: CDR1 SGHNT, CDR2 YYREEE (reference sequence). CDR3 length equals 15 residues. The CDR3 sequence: CASSRGTSGGYEQYF. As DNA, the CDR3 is TGTGCCAGCAGCCGGGGGACTAGCGGGGGCTACGAGCAGTACTTC.

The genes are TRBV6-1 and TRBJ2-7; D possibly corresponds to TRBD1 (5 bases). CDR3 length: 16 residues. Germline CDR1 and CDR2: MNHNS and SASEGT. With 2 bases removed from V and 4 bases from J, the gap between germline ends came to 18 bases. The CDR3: CASSEPLNAGPYEQYV. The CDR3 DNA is TGTGCCAGCAGTGAACCCTTAAATGCAGGGCCTTACGAGCAGTACGTC.

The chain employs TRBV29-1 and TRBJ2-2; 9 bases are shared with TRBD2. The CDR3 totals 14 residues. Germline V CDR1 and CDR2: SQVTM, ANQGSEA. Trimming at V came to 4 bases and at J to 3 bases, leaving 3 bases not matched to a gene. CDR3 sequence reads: CSVASGGYTGELFF. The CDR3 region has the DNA TGCAGCGTTGCAAGCGGGGGGTACACCGGGGAGCTGTTTTTT.

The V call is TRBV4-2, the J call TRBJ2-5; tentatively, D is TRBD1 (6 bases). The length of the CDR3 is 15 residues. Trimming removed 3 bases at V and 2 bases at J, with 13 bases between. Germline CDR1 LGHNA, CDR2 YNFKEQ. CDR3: CASSQVGHSQETQYF. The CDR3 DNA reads TGTGCCAGCAGCCAGGTGGGACATTCACAAGAGACCCAGTACTTC.

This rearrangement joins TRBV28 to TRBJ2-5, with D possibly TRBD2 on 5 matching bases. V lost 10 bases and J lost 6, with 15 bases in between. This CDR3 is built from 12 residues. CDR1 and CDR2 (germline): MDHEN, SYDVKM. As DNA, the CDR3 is TGTGCCACCCGAGGGCCGCTGCAGACCCAGTACTTC. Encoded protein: CATRGPLQTQYF. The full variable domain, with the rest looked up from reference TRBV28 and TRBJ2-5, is DVKVTQSSRYLVKRTGEKVFLECVQDMDHENMFWYRQDPGLGLRLIYFSYDVKMKEKGDIPEGYSVSREKKERFSLILESASTNQTSMYLCATRGPLQTQYFGPGTRLLVL.

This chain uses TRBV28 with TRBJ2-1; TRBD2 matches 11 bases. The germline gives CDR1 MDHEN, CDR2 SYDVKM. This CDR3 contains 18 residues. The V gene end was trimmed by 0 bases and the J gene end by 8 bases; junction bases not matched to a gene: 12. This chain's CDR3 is CASSLWPTTSGSSDEQFF. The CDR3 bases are TGTGCCAGCAGTTTATGGCCCACTACTAGCGGGAGTAGCGATGAGCAGTTCTTC.

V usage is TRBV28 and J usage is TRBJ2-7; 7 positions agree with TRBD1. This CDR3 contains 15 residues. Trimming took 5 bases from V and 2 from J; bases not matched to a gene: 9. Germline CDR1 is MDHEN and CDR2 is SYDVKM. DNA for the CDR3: TGTGCCAGCAGTGGGACAGAGCAAATGACCTACGAGCAGTACGTC. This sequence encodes CASSGTEQMTYEQYV.

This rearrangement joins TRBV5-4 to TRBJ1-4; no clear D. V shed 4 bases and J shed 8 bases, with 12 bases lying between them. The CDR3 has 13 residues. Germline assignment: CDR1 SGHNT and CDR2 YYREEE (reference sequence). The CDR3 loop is CASSPPSGEKLFF. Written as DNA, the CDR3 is TGTGCCAGCAGCCCACCCTCCGGGGAAAAACTGTTTTTT. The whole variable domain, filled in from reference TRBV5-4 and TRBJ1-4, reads ETGVTQSPTHLIKTRGQQVTLRCSSQSGHNTVSWYQQALGQGPQFIFQYYREEENGRGNFPPRFSGLQFPNYSSELNVNALELDDSALYLCASSPPSGEKLFFGSGTQLSVL.

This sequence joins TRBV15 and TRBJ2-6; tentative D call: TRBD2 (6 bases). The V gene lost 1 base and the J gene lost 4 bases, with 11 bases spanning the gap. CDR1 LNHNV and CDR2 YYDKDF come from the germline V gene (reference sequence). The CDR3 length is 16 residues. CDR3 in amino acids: CATSRGGDTGANVLTF. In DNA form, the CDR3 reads TGTGCCACCAGCAGAGGGGGGGATACCGGGGCCAACGTCCTGACTTTC.

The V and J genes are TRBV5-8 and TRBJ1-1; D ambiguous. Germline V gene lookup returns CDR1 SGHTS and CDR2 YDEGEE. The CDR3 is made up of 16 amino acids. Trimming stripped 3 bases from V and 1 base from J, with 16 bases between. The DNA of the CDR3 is TGTGCCAGCAGCTGGACTACGGGGTTGACGAACACTGAAGCTTTCTTT. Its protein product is CASSWTTGLTNTEAFF.

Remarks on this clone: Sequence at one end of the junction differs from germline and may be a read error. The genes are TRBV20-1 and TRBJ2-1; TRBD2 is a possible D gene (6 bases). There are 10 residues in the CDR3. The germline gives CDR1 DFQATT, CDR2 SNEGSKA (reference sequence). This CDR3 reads CRAGFNEQFF. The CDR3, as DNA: TGTAGAGCGGGCTTCAATGAGCAGTTCTTC.

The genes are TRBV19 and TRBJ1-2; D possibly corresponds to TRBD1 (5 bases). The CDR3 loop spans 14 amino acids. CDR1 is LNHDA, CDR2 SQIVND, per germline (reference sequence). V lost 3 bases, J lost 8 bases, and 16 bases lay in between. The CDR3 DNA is TGTGCCAGTAGTATCCAGGGTGGGATACAAGGCTACACCTTC. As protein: CASSIQGGIQGYTF.